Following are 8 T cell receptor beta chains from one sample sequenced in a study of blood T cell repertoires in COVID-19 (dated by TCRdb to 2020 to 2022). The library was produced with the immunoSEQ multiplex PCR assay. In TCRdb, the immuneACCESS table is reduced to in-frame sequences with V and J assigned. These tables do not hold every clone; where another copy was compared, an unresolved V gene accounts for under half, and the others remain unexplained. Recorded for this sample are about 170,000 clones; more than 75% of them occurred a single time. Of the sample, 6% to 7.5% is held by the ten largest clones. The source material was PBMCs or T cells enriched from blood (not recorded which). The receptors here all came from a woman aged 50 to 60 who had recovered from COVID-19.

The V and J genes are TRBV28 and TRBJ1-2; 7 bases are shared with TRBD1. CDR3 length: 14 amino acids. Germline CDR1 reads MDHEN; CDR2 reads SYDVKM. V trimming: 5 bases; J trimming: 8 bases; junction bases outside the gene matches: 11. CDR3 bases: TGTGCCAGCAGTCAGGGACAGCCTGTACGGGGCTACACCTTC. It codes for CASSQGQPVRGYTF.

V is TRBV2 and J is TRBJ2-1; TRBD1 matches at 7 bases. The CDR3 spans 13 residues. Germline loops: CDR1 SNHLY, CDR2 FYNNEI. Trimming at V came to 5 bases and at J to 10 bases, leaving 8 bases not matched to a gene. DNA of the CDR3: TGTGCCAGCAGTAGGACAGGACAGGCAGAGCAGTTCTTC. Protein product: CASSRTGQAEQFF. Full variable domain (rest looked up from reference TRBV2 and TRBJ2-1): EPEVTQTPSHQVTQMGQEVILRCVPISNHLYFYWYRQILGQKVEFLVSFYNNEISEKSEIFDDQFSVERPDGSNFTLKIRSTKLEDSAMYFCASSRTGQAEQFFGPGTRLTVL.

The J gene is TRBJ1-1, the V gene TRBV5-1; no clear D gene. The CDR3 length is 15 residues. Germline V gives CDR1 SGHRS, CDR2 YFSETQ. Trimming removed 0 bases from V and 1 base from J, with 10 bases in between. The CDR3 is CASSLVATPNTEAFF. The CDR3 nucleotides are TGCGCCAGCAGCTTGGTCGCGACACCGAACACTGAAGCTTTCTTT. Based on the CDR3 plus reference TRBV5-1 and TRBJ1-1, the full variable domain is KAGVTQTPRYLIKTRGQQVTLSCSPISGHRSVSWYQQTPGQGLQFLFEYFSETQRNKGNFPGRFSGRQFSNSRSEMNVSTLELGDSALYLCASSLVATPNTEAFFGQGTRLTVV.

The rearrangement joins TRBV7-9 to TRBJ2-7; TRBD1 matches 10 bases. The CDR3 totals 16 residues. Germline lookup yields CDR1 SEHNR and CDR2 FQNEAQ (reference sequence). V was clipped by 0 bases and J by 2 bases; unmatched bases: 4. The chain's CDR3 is CASSLAGQGSPYEQYF. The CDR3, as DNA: TGTGCCAGCAGCTTAGCGGGACAGGGGTCTCCCTACGAGCAGTACTTC. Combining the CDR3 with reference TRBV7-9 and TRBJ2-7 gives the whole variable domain DTGVSQNPRHKITKRGQNVTFRCDPISEHNRLYWYRQTLGQGPEFLTYFQNEAQLEKSRLLSDRFSAERPKGSFSTLEIQRTEQGDSAMYLCASSLAGQGSPYEQYFGPGTRLTVT.

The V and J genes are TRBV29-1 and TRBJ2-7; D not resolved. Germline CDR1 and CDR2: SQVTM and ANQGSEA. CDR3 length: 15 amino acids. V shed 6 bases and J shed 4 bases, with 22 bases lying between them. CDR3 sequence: CSVARQRQTLYEQYF. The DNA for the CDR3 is TGCAGCGTCGCCCGCCAGCGTCAGACCCTATACGAGCAGTACTTC.

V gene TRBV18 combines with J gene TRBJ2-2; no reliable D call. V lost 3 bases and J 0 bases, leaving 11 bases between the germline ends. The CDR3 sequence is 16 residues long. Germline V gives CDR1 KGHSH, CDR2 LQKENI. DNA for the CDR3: TGTGCCAGCTCACCCCCGGCTAGATCGAACACCGGGGAGCTGTTTTTT. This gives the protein CASSPPARSNTGELFF.

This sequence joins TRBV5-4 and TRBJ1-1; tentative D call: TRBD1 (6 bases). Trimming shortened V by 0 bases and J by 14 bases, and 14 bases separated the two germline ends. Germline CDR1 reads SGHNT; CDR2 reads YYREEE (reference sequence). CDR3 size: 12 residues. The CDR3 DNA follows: TGTGCCAGCAGCTTGGATAGGCAGGGGTCCTTCTTT. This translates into CASSLDRQGSFF.

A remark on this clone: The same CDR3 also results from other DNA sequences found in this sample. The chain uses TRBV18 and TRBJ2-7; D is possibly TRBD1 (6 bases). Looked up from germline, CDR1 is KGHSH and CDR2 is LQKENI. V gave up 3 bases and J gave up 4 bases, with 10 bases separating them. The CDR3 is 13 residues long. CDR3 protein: CASSPGQTYEQYF. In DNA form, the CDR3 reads TGTGCCAGCTCACCCGGACAGACATACGAGCAGTACTTC.